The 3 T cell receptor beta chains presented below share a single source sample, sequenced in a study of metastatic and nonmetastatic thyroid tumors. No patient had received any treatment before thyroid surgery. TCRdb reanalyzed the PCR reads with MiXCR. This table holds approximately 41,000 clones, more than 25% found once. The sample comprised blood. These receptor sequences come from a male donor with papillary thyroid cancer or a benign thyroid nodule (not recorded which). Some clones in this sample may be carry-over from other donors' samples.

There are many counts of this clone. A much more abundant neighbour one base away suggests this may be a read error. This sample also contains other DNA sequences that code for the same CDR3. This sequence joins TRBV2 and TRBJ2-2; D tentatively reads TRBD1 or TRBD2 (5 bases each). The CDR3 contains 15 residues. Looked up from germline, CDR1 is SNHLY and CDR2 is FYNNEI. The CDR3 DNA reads TGTGCCAGCAGTGTTCAGGGAGCGAACACCGGGAAGCTGTTTTTT. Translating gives CASSVQGANTGKLFF.

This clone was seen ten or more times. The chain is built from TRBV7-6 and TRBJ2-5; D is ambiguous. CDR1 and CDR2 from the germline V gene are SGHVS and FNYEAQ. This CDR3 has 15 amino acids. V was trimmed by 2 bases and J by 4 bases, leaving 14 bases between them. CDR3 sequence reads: CASSLTPEPTETQYF. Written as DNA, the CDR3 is TGTGCCAGCAGCTTAACCCCGGAGCCTACAGAGACCCAGTACTTC.

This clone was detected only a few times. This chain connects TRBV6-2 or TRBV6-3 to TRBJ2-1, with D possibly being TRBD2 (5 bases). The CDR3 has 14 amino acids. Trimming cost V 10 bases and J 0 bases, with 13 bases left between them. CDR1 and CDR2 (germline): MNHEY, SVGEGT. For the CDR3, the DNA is TGTGCCACCCTCCTCCGGGGCTCCTACAATGAGCAGTTCTTC. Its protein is CATLLRGSYNEQFF.